A single sample gave rise to the 10 T cell receptor beta chains below, sequenced in a study of blood T cell repertoires in COVID-19 (TCRdb year 2020). Libraries were prepared through the immunoSEQ multiplex PCR assay. Entries here come from immuneACCESS through TCRdb and include only in-frame sequences with V and J called. Some clones fail to appear in such tables; in the studies checked, an unresolved V gene covers under half of the shortfall, and the cause of the remainder is unknown. Across this sample there are some 430,000 clones, with 90% seen only once. Under 0.7% of the sample is taken by the ten largest. The sample was PBMCs or T cells enriched from blood (not recorded which). The source of these receptors is a man aged 18 to 30 who had recovered from COVID-19.

The J gene is TRBJ1-5, the V gene TRBV28; 9 nucleotides agree with TRBD1. V lost 6 bases, J lost 3 bases, and 9 bases stayed unmatched. Per germline, CDR1 MDHEN and CDR2 SYDVKM. The CDR3 has 16 residues. CDR3: CASSHTGTGNNQPQHF. In DNA form, the CDR3 reads TGTGCCAGCAGCCACACCGGGACAGGGAACAATCAGCCCCAGCATTTT.

The chain recombines TRBV7-3 with TRBJ2-7; tentative D call: TRBD2 (5 bases). Germline V CDR1 and CDR2: SGHTA, FQGTGA. Trimming shortened V by 1 base and J by 1 base, and 11 bases separated the two germline ends. CDR3 length: 15 residues. This chain's CDR3 is CASSLRASSSYEQYF. The CDR3 DNA reads as TGTGCCAGCAGCTTAAGGGCTAGCTCTTCCTACGAGCAGTACTTC.

The CDR3 is CAIRKRQGADDSPLHF. In nucleotides, the CDR3 is TGTGCCATCAGGAAGAGACAGGGGGCTGATGATTCACCCCTCCACTTT. The rearrangement links TRBV10-3 to TRBJ1-6; 10 bases are a match to TRBD1. This CDR3 region has 16 residues. CDR1 and CDR2 (germline): ENHRY, SYGVKD. Germline trimming cut 6 bases from V and 8 bases from J; bases unmatched to any gene: 10.

J is TRBJ1-2 and V is TRBV5-4; D is unresolved. Germline lookup yields CDR1 SGHNT and CDR2 YYREEE (reference sequence). Trimming removed 4 bases from V and 8 bases from J, with 21 bases in between. CDR3 length equals 15 residues. The CDR3, as DNA: TGTGCCAGCAGCCCAACCCAAGGGCCTGGCGGGGGCTACACCTTC. Its translation is CASSPTQGPGGGYTF. Looking up the rest from reference TRBV5-4 and TRBJ1-2 gives the full variable domain: ETGVTQSPTHLIKTRGQQVTLRCSSQSGHNTVSWYQQALGQGPQFIFQYYREEENGRGNFPPRFSGLQFPNYSSELNVNALELDDSALYLCASSPTQGPGGGYTFGSGTRLTVV.

The chain has TRBV30 and TRBJ2-7; tentative D call: TRBD1 (6 bases). V was clipped by 0 bases and J by 2 bases, with 8 bases between them. CDR1 is GTSNPN, CDR2 SVGIG, per germline (reference sequence). The CDR3 is 13 residues long. DNA of the CDR3: TGTGCCTGGAGTGTAGGGGGACCCTACGAGCAGTACTTC. It encodes CAWSVGGPYEQYF.

The chain joins TRBV5-1 to TRBJ1-1, with D unclear. Germline V CDR1 and CDR2: SGHRS, YFSETQ. V was trimmed by 2 bases and J by 3 bases, leaving 14 bases between them. This CDR3 has 15 residues. CDR3 in amino acids: CASSFSSSRDTEAFF. CDR3 bases: TGCGCCAGCAGCTTTTCCTCGTCGCGAGACACTGAAGCTTTCTTT.

The rearrangement joins TRBV11-3 to TRBJ1-1, with D hard to call. Germline V gene lookup returns CDR1 SGHNT and CDR2 YENEEA. The CDR3 is 13 residues long. V lost 6 bases to trimming and J lost 3 bases, with 11 bases between them. The DNA for the CDR3 is TGTGCCAGCAGACAGAGCTGGGACACTGAAGCTTTCTTT. Amino acid sequence: CASRQSWDTEAFF.

Only one count was recorded for this clone. The gene calls are TRBV28 and TRBJ1-1; 9 bases line up with TRBD1. The CDR3 extends over 15 amino acids. J lost 4 bases, V lost 5 bases, and 8 bases had no gene match. The germline gives CDR1 MDHEN, CDR2 SYDVKM. The CDR3 region is CASSGAGQGTTEAFF. CDR3 nucleotide sequence: TGTGCCAGCAGTGGGGCGGGACAGGGAACCACTGAAGCTTTCTTT.

V is TRBV30 and J is TRBJ1-5; 11 bases map to TRBD1. Germline CDR1 reads GTSNPN; CDR2 reads SVGIG (reference sequence). The V and J ends lost 2 bases and 6 bases, in that order; junction bases with no gene match: 9. The CDR3 is 16 residues long. The CDR3, as DNA: TGTGCCTGGAGTAGTCCGGGGACAGGGGGTATTCAGCCCCAGCATTTT. It codes for CAWSSPGTGGIQPQHF.

The chain has TRBV7-9 and TRBJ2-5; D is uncertain. With 5 bases removed from V and 4 bases from J, the gap between germline ends came to 14 bases. This CDR3 has 14 amino acids. CDR1 is SEHNR and CDR2 is FQNEAQ in the germline V gene (reference sequence). CDR3 bases: TGTGCCAGCAGCCGGAGAGCCGTCCGAGAGACCCAGTACTTC. It translates to CASSRRAVRETQYF.